Sequencing of this T cell receptor beta chain was carried out in a study of control samples from healthy donors and cancer patients. Germline values: CDR1 LGHDT, CDR2 YNNKEL (reference sequence). Trimming left V 1 base short and J 0 bases short, with 10 bases between. CDR3 length: 15 residues. TCRdb's copy holds only in-frame clones and misses some; the assay was immunoSEQ multiplex PCR. This table has approximately 120,000 clones, about 89% appearing once. The clonotype was recovered from a woman between 50 and 59 years old in good health. Source material: blood. The rearrangement links TRBV3-1 (or the pseudogene TRBV3-2) to TRBJ2-7; possibly TRBD2 for D (6 bases). The CDR3 loop is CASSQVAGSSYEQYF. As DNA, the CDR3 is TGTGCCAGCAGCCAAGTGGCGGGGAGCTCCTACGAGCAGTACTTC.